This T cell receptor beta chain comes out of a study of graft-versus-host responses after intestinal transplantation. About the study: For 2 to 4 years after anti-thymocyte globulin induction, all recipients took tacrolimus and steroids. Regarding the study as a whole: Marrow from the recipient contained GvH clones, some of which had appeared first in ileum or blood. High graft-versus-host to host-versus-graft T cell clonal ratios marked allografts of patients with graft-donor macrochimerism.

As regards this clone: Its antigen is still unknown.

Measured with immunoSEQ multiplex PCR; TCRdb has only the in-frame clones, and not every one. Here the sample spans about 71,000 clones, about 90% being singletons. Losses at the gene ends were 5 bases for V and 5 bases for J; bases not matched to a gene: 9. This CDR3 is built from 17 residues. Germline assignment: CDR1 SGHVS and CDR2 FQNEAQ. This chain links TRBV7-8 with TRBJ2-5; 15 bases agree with TRBD2. The receptor was derived from a human donor who received an intestinal transplant. The source was unstimulated CD8+ T cells sorted from spleen or lymph node cells, collected before intestinal transplant. The CDR3 DNA reads TGTGCCAGCAGCACCAGGACTAGCGGGGGGGCCTACGAGACCCAGTACTTC. Translated: CASSTRTSGGAYETQYF.